These 27 T cell receptor beta chains share one sample of origin, sequenced in a study of T cell responses to AZD1222 COVID-19 vaccine. Produced via immunoSEQ multiplex PCR; TCRdb's table is partial and in-frame only. Of roughly 140,000 clones detected, more than 85% appear once; the ten largest clones hold 4.5% to 5.5%. The sequencing here drew on peripheral blood, taken on day 0 of AZD1222 vaccination. These TCRs come from an adult in good health.

The rearrangement links TRBV15 to TRBJ2-7; the match to TRBD2 covers 7 bases. The CDR3 covers 14 residues. In germline, CDR1 is LNHNV, CDR2 YYDKDF (reference sequence). V lost 0 bases and J lost 3; bases outside the gene matches: 2. CDR3 residues: CATSREGTNYEQYF. DNA for the CDR3: TGTGCCACCAGCAGAGAAGGGACTAACTACGAGCAGTACTTC.

The chain has TRBV12-3 or TRBV12-4 and TRBJ2-1; D unclear. The CDR3 is 11 amino acids. Trimming stripped 7 bases from V and 7 bases from J, with 8 bases between. In DNA, the CDR3 is TGTGCCAGCACCTCAGGTAATGAGCAGTTCTTC. It codes for CASTSGNEQFF.

The chain carries TRBV11-2 and TRBJ1-3; no reliable D call. With 1 base removed from V and 10 bases from J, the gap between germline ends came to 8 bases. This CDR3 is built from 12 residues. CDR1 SGHAT and CDR2 FQNNGV come from the germline V gene. The CDR3 loop is CASSLAGDTIYF. The DNA for the CDR3 is TGTGCCAGCAGCTTAGCAGGAGATACCATATATTTT.

The V call is TRBV4-2, the J call TRBJ2-3, with D possibly being TRBD2 (5 bases). Trimming removed 2 bases from V and 7 bases from J, with 16 bases in between. The CDR3 covers 15 residues. The germline V gene encodes CDR1 LGHNA and CDR2 YNFKEQ. The CDR3 spells CASSQSMEVDHTQYF. The DNA of the CDR3 is TGTGCCAGCAGCCAAAGCATGGAGGTGGACCATACGCAGTATTTT.

The chain couples TRBV6-6 to TRBJ1-2; 9 bases line up with TRBD1. The V gene's germline CDR1 is MNHNY and CDR2 SVGAGI (reference sequence). V lost 7 bases and J lost 5; bases outside the gene matches: 5. The CDR3 has 13 residues. CDR3 sequence (DNA): TGTGCCAGCACTCGACAGGGGGTTTATGGCTACACCTTC. It encodes CASTRQGVYGYTF.

The V gene is TRBV4-2, the J gene TRBJ2-2; 13 positions agree with TRBD2. Per the germline V gene, CDR1 is LGHNA and CDR2 is YNFKEQ. V trimming: 0 bases; J trimming: 7 bases; junction bases outside the gene matches: 11. The CDR3 extends over 19 amino acids. CDR3 residues: CASSQETLGTSGTIGELFF. CDR3 in DNA: TGTGCCAGCAGCCAAGAGACCCTCGGGACTAGCGGGACGATCGGGGAGCTGTTTTTT.

This chain links TRBV6-2 or TRBV6-3 with TRBJ1-2; a weak D match, TRBD1 (6 bases). The germline V gene has CDR1 MNHEY and CDR2 SVGEGT. The ends were cut back, 0 bases at V and 1 base at J, with 15 bases in the middle. This CDR3 spans 17 amino acids. The CDR3 loop is CASSYSKQGGSNYGYTF. CDR3 in DNA: TGTGCCAGCAGTTACTCGAAACAGGGAGGGAGTAACTATGGCTACACCTTC.

The chain employs TRBV2 and TRBJ2-3; TRBD2 is a possible D gene (5 bases). Per germline, CDR1 SNHLY and CDR2 FYNNEI. The CDR3 is 14 residues long. V was trimmed by 4 bases and J by 5 bases, leaving 13 bases between them. The CDR3 sequence: CASSAGTRGDTQYF. Here the CDR3 DNA reads TGTGCCAGCAGTGCGGGAACTCGAGGAGATACGCAGTATTTT.

The chain has TRBV7-8 and TRBJ1-2; D is possibly TRBD1 (6 bases). The CDR3 has 16 amino acids. CDR1 is SGHVS and CDR2 is FQNEAQ in the germline V gene. The V gene lost 1 base and the J gene lost 8 bases, with 20 bases spanning the gap. The CDR3 DNA is TGTGCCAGCAGCTTAGGGAAACTGAGGGGGGGCGTCGGCTACACCTTC. It yields the protein CASSLGKLRGGVGYTF.

This clone was seen a handful of times. The chain is built from TRBV2 and TRBJ1-2; D is ambiguous. In germline, CDR1 is SNHLY, CDR2 FYNNEI. CDR3 length: 12 amino acids. Trimming removed 3 bases at V and 4 bases at J, with 6 bases between. The CDR3 is CASSDSIYGYTF. The DNA for the CDR3 is TGTGCCAGCAGTGATTCTATCTATGGCTACACCTTC. The whole variable domain, filled in from reference TRBV2 and TRBJ1-2, reads EPEVTQTPSHQVTQMGQEVILRCVPISNHLYFYWYRQILGQKVEFLVSFYNNEISEKSEIFDDQFSVERPDGSNFTLKIRSTKLEDSAMYFCASSDSIYGYTFGSGTRLTVV.

This clone was recorded once. The chain joins TRBV5-1 to TRBJ1-3; D not certain. V lost 0 bases to trimming and J lost 4 bases, with 8 bases between them. The CDR3 is made up of 14 amino acids. Germline CDR1 reads SGHRS; CDR2 reads YFSETQ. CDR3 coding DNA: TGCGCCAGCAGCTTGGGGGGAACAGGAAACACCATATATTTT. Its translation: CASSLGGTGNTIYF.

The chain couples TRBV5-1 to TRBJ2-2, with a possible D match to TRBD2 (7 bases). CDR1 is SGHRS and CDR2 is YFSETQ in the germline V gene. The CDR3 consists of 15 residues. Trimming shortened V by 7 bases and J by 5 bases, and 18 bases separated the two germline ends. CDR3 residues: CASRLQRGGTGELFF. DNA of the CDR3: TGCGCCAGCCGGCTACAAAGGGGGGGAACCGGGGAGCTGTTTTTT.

The chain employs TRBV7-8 and TRBJ2-2, with TRBD2 matching 7 bases. The CDR3 is made up of 12 amino acids. Per germline, CDR1 SGHVS and CDR2 FQNEAQ. The CDR3 is CAAGMNTGELFF. The CDR3 region has the DNA TGTGCAGCGGGAATGAACACCGGGGAGCTGTTTTTT.

The chain joins TRBV18 to TRBJ1-2, with D possibly being TRBD1 (5 bases). V lost 6 bases and J 6 bases, leaving 14 bases between the germline ends. CDR1 and CDR2 from the germline V gene are KGHSH and LQKENI. This CDR3 spans 13 amino acids. CDR3 in amino acids: CASSRGLSDGYTF. The CDR3 DNA sequence: TGTGCCAGCTCTAGGGGATTAAGTGATGGCTACACCTTC.

The chain recombines TRBV19 with TRBJ1-1; 7 bases match TRBD1. J gave up 6 bases and V 5 bases, and 3 bases lay outside the gene matches. Germline V gene data show CDR1 as LNHDA and CDR2 as SQIVND (reference sequence). This CDR3 is 12 amino acids long. The CDR3 protein is CASSYRGSEAFF. The CDR3 bases are TGTGCCAGTAGTTACAGGGGCTCTGAAGCTTTCTTT.

J is TRBJ1-6 and V is TRBV5-1, with 7 bases matching TRBD1. Germline loops: CDR1 SGHRS, CDR2 YFSETQ. V lost 5 bases and J lost 8; bases outside the gene matches: 10. This CDR3 is built from 15 residues. CDR3 sequence reads: CASSFSTGLDSPLHF. DNA of the CDR3: TGCGCCAGCAGTTTCTCGACAGGGCTGGATTCACCCCTCCACTTT.

Details on this clone: One junction end does not reproduce the germline sequence, and a read error may be involved. V gene TRBV7-9 combines with J gene TRBJ1-4; D remains ambiguous. CDR1 is SEHNR and CDR2 is FQNEAQ in the germline V gene (reference sequence). CDR3 length equals 12 residues. CDR3 nucleotide sequence: TGTGCCAGCAGCCGACCTAAGGAAAAACTGTTTTTT. Protein sequence: CASSRPKEKLFF.

The CDR3 sequence is CASSFGQGTETQYF. DNA of the CDR3: TGCGCCAGCAGCTTTGGACAGGGTACGGAGACCCAGTACTTC. The chain is built from TRBV5-1 and TRBJ2-5; 8 bases fit TRBD1. With V trimmed by 2 bases and J by 5 bases, 5 bases remained unmatched. The CDR3 length is 14 residues. In germline, CDR1 is SGHRS, CDR2 YFSETQ.

The chain uses TRBV6-5 and TRBJ2-2, with no clear D. The CDR3 is made up of 16 amino acids. Germline V gene lookup returns CDR1 MNHEY and CDR2 SVGAGI. Trimming took 2 bases from V and 1 from J, leaving 11 bases between them. Here the CDR3 reads CASSYQATRNTGELFF. The DNA of the CDR3 is TGTGCCAGCAGTTACCAGGCTACCAGGAACACCGGGGAGCTGTTTTTT.

J is TRBJ1-5 and V is TRBV28; D not certain. Germline CDR1 and CDR2: MDHEN and SYDVKM. Trimming pared 3 bases from V and 5 bases from J, leaving 2 bases between. The CDR3 loop spans 11 amino acids. CDR3 nucleotides: TGTGCCAGCAGTTTCGATCAGCCCCAGCATTTT. This codes for CASSFDQPQHF.

The V and J genes are TRBV11-3 and TRBJ2-1; D uncertain. V was shortened by 0 bases and J by 9 bases, with 12 bases between the two germline ends. The CDR3 is 14 amino acids. CDR1 and CDR2 from the germline V gene are SGHNT and YENEEA. The CDR3 nucleotides are TGTGCCAGCAGCTTAGATCGTTTGGAAAGTGAGCAGTTCTTC. Translation: CASSLDRLESEQFF.

The rearrangement links TRBV6-6 to TRBJ2-1, with unresolved D. Trimming took off 6 bases at V and 9 bases at J, with 36 bases between the two ends. The CDR3 runs to 20 residues. CDR1 is MNHNY, CDR2 SVGAGI, per germline (reference sequence). CDR3 coding DNA: TGTGCCAGCAGCTTATCCACCCCACCCACGGGTGGATTAAAGTACGGTGAGCAGTTCTTC. Amino acid sequence: CASSLSTPPTGGLKYGEQFF.

The chain joins TRBV4-1 to TRBJ2-7; D is undetermined. V lost 5 bases to trimming and J lost 2 bases, with 13 bases between them. CDR1 and CDR2 from the germline V gene are MGHRA and YSYEKL. The CDR3 spans 14 residues. The CDR3 here is CASSFRVGAYEQYF. The CDR3 DNA is TGCGCCAGCAGCTTCCGCGTTGGGGCCTACGAGCAGTACTTC.

The rearrangement joins TRBV10-3 to TRBJ1-1, with 8 positions matching TRBD1. The CDR3 covers 12 residues. J was trimmed by 8 bases and V by 7 bases; bases with no gene match: 6. Germline V gene data show CDR1 as ENHRY and CDR2 as SYGVKD. The CDR3 reads CAIKDREREAFF. The CDR3 nucleotides read TGTGCCATCAAGGACAGGGAAAGGGAAGCTTTCTTT.

The rearrangement links TRBV11-2 to TRBJ1-4; D is unclear. CDR1 and CDR2 (germline): SGHAT, FQNNGV. Trimming took off 1 base at V and 4 bases at J, with 7 bases between the two ends. The length of the CDR3 is 14 residues. The CDR3 DNA is TGTGCCAGCAGCTTAGCTACAATTAATGAAAAACTGTTTTTT. Its protein is CASSLATINEKLFF.

The chain carries TRBV5-6 and TRBJ1-2; 8 bases are shared with TRBD1. There are 14 residues in the CDR3. The germline CDR1 and CDR2 sequences are SGHDT and YYEEEE. The ends lost 4 bases at V and 4 bases at J; junction bases unmatched: 6. CDR3 sequence reads: CASSPGQALYGYTF. CDR3 DNA: TGTGCCAGCAGCCCGGGACAGGCCCTCTATGGCTACACCTTC.

The chain carries TRBV6-5 and TRBJ1-1; tentatively, D is TRBD1 (6 bases). Deletions cut 4 bases from V and 1 base from J, with 13 bases between. Germline CDR1 MNHEY, CDR2 SVGAGI. The CDR3 is made up of 15 amino acids. The CDR3 region is CASSSSGVGNTEAFF. CDR3 DNA: TGTGCCAGCAGTTCCTCAGGGGTAGGGAACACTGAAGCTTTCTTT.